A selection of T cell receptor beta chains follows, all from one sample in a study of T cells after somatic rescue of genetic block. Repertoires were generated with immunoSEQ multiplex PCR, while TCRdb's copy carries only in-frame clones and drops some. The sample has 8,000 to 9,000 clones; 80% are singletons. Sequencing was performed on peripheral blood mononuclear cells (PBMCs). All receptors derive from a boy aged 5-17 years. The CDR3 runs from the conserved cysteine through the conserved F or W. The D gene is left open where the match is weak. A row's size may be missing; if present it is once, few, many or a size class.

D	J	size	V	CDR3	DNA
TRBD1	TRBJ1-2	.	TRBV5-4	CASRPATRQGKSRGYTF	TGTGCCAGCAGACCCGCGACGAGACAGGGGAAGTCCCGTGGCTACACCTTC
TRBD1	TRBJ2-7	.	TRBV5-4	CASSPGQGNIQAYEQYF	TGTGCCAGCAGCCCGGGACAGGGGAATATTCAGGCCTACGAGCAGTACTTC
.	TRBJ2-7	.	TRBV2	CASSAGQQSYEQYF	TGTGCCAGCAGTGCTGGTCAGCAGTCCTACGAGCAGTACTTC
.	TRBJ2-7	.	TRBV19	CASSIATSGREQYF	TGTGCCAGTAGTATCGCTACGTCGGGGCGGGAGCAGTACTTC
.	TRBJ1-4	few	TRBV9	CASSRDNGKLFF	TGTGCCAGCAGCCGGGACAACGGAAAACTGTTTTTT
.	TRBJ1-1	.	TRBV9	CASSVVGTEAFF	TGTGCCAGCAGCGTAGTAGGCACTGAAGCTTTCTTT
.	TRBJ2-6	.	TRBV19	CASTYQTRLPGANVLTF	TGTGCCAGTACCTACCAGACCAGACTGCCTGGGGCCAACGTCCTGACTTTC
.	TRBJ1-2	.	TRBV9	CASSVRSWPGDYGYTF	TGTGCCAGCAGCGTAAGAAGTTGGCCGGGAGACTATGGCTACACCTTC
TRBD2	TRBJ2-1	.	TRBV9	CASSLPGGNYNEQFF	TGTGCCAGCAGCCTCCCGGGAGGGAACTACAATGAGCAGTTCTTC
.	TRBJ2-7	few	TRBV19	CASTSPLGQPYEQYF	TGTGCCAGTACCTCCCCATTAGGACAGCCATACGAGCAGTACTTC
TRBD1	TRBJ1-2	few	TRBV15	CATSRGGTAGNLNYGYTF	TGTGCCACCAGCAGAGGAGGGACAGCGGGCAACCTTAACTATGGCTACACCTTC
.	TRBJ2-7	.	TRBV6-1	CASSEHAQGWALYEQYF	TGTGCCAGCAGTGAACATGCTCAGGGTTGGGCCCTCTACGAGCAGTACTTC
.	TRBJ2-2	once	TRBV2	CASINTGELFF	TGTGCCAGCATCAACACCGGGGAGCTGTTTTTT
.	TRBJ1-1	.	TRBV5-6	CASSLGGNTEAFF	TGTGCCAGCAGCTTGGGGGGGAACACTGAAGCTTTCTTT
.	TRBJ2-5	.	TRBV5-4	CASSPGTGPGETQYF	TGTGCCAGCAGCCCCGGGACCGGACCTGGGGAGACCCAGTACTTC
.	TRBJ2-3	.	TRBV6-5	CASWDSLGNTQYF	TGTGCCAGCTGGGACTCGCTAGGGAATACGCAGTATTTT
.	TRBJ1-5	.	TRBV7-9	CASSLSLEPQHF	TGTGCCAGCAGCTTAAGTTTGGAGCCCCAGCATTTT
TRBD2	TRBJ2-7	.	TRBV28	CASRWGEGHEQYF	TGTGCCAGCAGGTGGGGGGAGGGCCACGAGCAGTACTTC
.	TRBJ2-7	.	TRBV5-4	CASSLVNEQYF	TGTGCCAGCAGCTTGGTGAACGAGCAGTACTTC
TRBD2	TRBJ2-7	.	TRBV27	CASSPSSGRYEQYF	TGTGCCAGCAGTCCATCTAGCGGGAGGTACGAGCAGTACTTC
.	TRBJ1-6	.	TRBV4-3	CASSQGRNREDSPLHF	TGCGCCAGCAGCCAAGGGAGGAACAGGGAAGATTCACCCCTCCACTTT
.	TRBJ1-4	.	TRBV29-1	CSVEAGEREKLFF	TGCAGCGTTGAAGCAGGGGAGAGGGAAAAACTGTTTTTT
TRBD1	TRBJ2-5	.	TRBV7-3	CASSFTGGGETQYF	TGTGCCAGCAGCTTCACAGGGGGCGGAGAGACCCAGTACTTC
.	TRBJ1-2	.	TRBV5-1	CASSLFPSYGYTF	TGTGCCAGCAGCTTGTTCCCCTCCTATGGCTACACCTTC
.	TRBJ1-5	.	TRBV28	CASSFPWGDFNQPQHF	TGTGCCAGCAGTTTCCCTTGGGGAGACTTCAATCAGCCCCAGCATTTT
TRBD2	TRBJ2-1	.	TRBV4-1	CASSQGTGLAGVWNEQFF	TGCGCCAGCAGCCAAGGAACTGGACTAGCGGGAGTTTGGAATGAGCAGTTCTTC
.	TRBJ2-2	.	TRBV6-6	CASSLVGPGTGELFF	TGTGCCAGCAGTTTGGTGGGGCCCGGAACCGGGGAGCTGTTTTTT
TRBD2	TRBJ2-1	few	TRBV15	CATSRSQLAGAYYNEQFF	TGTGCCACCAGCAGATCCCAACTAGCGGGAGCCTACTACAATGAGCAGTTCTTC
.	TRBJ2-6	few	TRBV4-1	CASSQAWGLGANVLTF	TGCGCCAGCAGCCAAGCATGGGGTCTTGGGGCCAACGTCCTGACTTTC
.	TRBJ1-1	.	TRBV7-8	CASSLPTGNTEAFF	TGTGCCAGCAGCTTACCGACGGGAAACACTGAAGCTTTCTTT
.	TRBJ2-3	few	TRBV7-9	CASSSPGGRLKDTQYF	TGTGCCAGCAGCTCACCCGGGGGGCGTCTTAAAGATACGCAGTATTTT
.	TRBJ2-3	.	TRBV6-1	CASGVTDTQYF	TGTGCCAGCGGTGTCACAGATACGCAGTATTTT
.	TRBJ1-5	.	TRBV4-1	CASSFNIDQGPRPSNQPQHF	TGCGCCAGCAGCTTCAATATAGACCAGGGTCCACGCCCGAGCAATCAGCCCCAGCATTTT
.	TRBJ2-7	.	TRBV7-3	CASSLRGAGEQYF	TGTGCCAGCAGCTTACGGGGCGCAGGCGAGCAGTACTTC
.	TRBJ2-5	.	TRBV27	CASIGGRWETQYF	TGTGCCAGCATCGGGGGGCGGTGGGAGACCCAGTACTTC
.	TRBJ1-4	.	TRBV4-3	CASSQAGEKLFF	TGCGCCAGCAGCCAAGCGGGGGAAAAACTGTTTTTT
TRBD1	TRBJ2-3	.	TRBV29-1	CSVGTGSTDTQYF	TGCAGCGTTGGGACAGGGAGCACAGATACGCAGTATTTT
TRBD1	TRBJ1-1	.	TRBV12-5	CASGLVPGGGGNTEAFF	TGTGCTAGTGGTTTGGTACCGGGAGGGGGCGGAAACACTGAAGCTTTCTTT
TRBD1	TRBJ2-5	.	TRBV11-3	CASSGQTGINQETQYF	TGTGCCAGCAGCGGACAGACAGGGATCAACCAAGAGACCCAGTACTTC
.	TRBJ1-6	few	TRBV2	CASSVGRGSPLHF	TGTGCCAGCAGTGTTGGTAGGGGCTCACCCCTCCACTTT
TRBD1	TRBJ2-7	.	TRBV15	CATSSAGTAYEQYF	TGTGCCACCAGCAGCGCCGGGACAGCCTACGAGCAGTACTTC
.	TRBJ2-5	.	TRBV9	CASSVAGAQETQYF	TGTGCCAGCAGCGTAGCTGGGGCCCAAGAGACCCAGTACTTC
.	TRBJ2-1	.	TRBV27	CASSLSSWRGNEQFF	TGTGCCAGCAGTTTATCGAGCTGGAGAGGCAATGAGCAGTTCTTC
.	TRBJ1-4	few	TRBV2	CASRAGPNEKLFF	TGTGCCAGCAGGGCGGGACCCAATGAAAAACTGTTTTTT
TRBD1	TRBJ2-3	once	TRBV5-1	CASTRTGSTDTQYF	TGCGCCAGCACCAGGACAGGTAGCACAGATACGCAGTATTTT
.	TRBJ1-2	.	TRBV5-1	CASSQVQGYGYTF	TGCGCCAGCAGCCAGGTACAGGGTTATGGCTACACCTTC